This passage covers 18 T cell receptor beta chains from one sample sequenced in a study of T cells in Graves' hyperthyroidism and ophthalmopathy. Amplified TCR beta CDR3 regions came from RNA transcripts. TCR CDR3 regions were first amplified by RT-PCR with HTBI primers. Each CDR3 protein gets one entry after TCRdb re-called the multiplex PCR reads with MiXCR. The sample consists of fewer than 750,000 distinct CDR3 sequences, around 45% of them appearing once. The sample was peripheral blood or thyroid tissue (not recorded which). These receptors all come from a young woman with Graves' hyperthyroidism.

This clonotype was picked up many times. The chain links TRBV4-1 to TRBJ1-2; D might be TRBD1 (5 bases). This CDR3 region has 15 residues. The germline V gene has CDR1 MGHRA and CDR2 YSYEKL. The ends were cut back, 1 base at V and 2 bases at J, with 11 bases in the middle. CDR3 residues: CASSQAPGPNYGYTF. The CDR3 DNA follows: TGCGCCAGCAGCCAAGCCCCGGGGCCCAACTATGGCTACACCTTC.

In nucleotides, the CDR3 is TGTGCCACCAGTGATTTAAGTGGGGAGGAGTTCTTT. Translated, it gives CATSDLSGEEFF. This rearrangement joins TRBV24-1 to TRBJ1-1; D is uncertain. Germline CDR1 reads KGHDR; CDR2 reads SFDVKD. V was shortened by 1 base and J by 14 bases, with 13 bases between the two germline ends. The CDR3 has 12 amino acids.

This clonotype was seen many times. The chain carries TRBV25-1 and TRBJ2-7; TRBD2 might be the D (5 bases). Per germline, CDR1 MGHDK and CDR2 SYGVNS. This CDR3 spans 13 amino acids. Trimming took 3 bases from V and 3 from J, leaving 9 bases between them. The CDR3 region is CASSDEGHYEQYF. CDR3 sequence (DNA): TGTGCCAGCAGTGATGAGGGTCACTACGAGCAGTACTTC.

This CDR3 reads CASSLTIRADGYTF. CDR3 DNA: TGTGCCAGCAGCTTAACGATCCGGGCGGATGGCTACACCTTC. This chain connects TRBV7-9 to TRBJ1-2; D ambiguous. Trimming removed 2 bases at V and 6 bases at J, with 13 bases between. The CDR3 runs 14 residues. The germline CDR1 and CDR2 sequences are SEHNR and FQNEAQ (reference sequence).

The V gene is TRBV4-3, the J gene TRBJ2-7, with a tentative D call TRBD2 (6 bases). This CDR3 region has 16 residues. CDR1 is LGHNA, CDR2 YSLEER, per germline. Trimming took off 1 base at V and 4 bases at J, with 17 bases between the two ends. CDR3 sequence (DNA): TGCGCCAGCAGCCAAGGAGCTCGGGGGACCTCTTACGAGCAGTACTTC. Translation: CASSQGARGTSYEQYF.

This clonotype was observed at least ten times. The gene calls are TRBV7-2 and TRBJ1-5; no clear D gene. V lost 4 bases to trimming and J lost 4 bases, with 14 bases between them. Germline V CDR1 and CDR2: SGHTA, FQGNSA. The CDR3 has 15 residues. The CDR3 region has the DNA TGTGCCAGCAGCTCTACCCCCGGGGTTAATCAGCCCCAGCATTTT. Translated: CASSSTPGVNQPQHF.

This chain connects TRBV29-1 to TRBJ2-5, with a weak D call TRBD2 (5 bases). Trimming stripped 0 bases from V and 5 bases from J, with 10 bases between. The CDR3 is made up of 13 amino acids. In germline, CDR1 is SQVTM, CDR2 ANQGSEA. CDR3 nucleotide sequence: TGCAGCGTTGAAGAGGAGGAATATGAGACCCAGTACTTC. This gives the protein CSVEEEEYETQYF.

This chain uses TRBV29-1 with TRBJ1-2; 8 positions match TRBD1. Germline V gives CDR1 SQVTM, CDR2 ANQGSEA. The V segment lost 5 bases and the J segment 8 bases; nucleotides outside the gene matches: 7. This CDR3 comprises 12 residues. Here the CDR3 DNA reads TGCAGCGTTAGACAGGGGAGAGGCGGCTACACCTTC. This translates into CSVRQGRGGYTF.

This clonotype occurred many times. V and J are TRBV20-1 and TRBJ2-2; maybe TRBD2 (6 bases). Germline assignment: CDR1 DFQATT and CDR2 SNEGSKA (reference sequence). The V gene lost 6 bases and the J gene lost 5 bases, with 16 bases spanning the gap. This CDR3 has 14 amino acids. The CDR3, as DNA: TGCAGTGCCCTTCGGGAGCCAGGGACCGGGGAGCTGTTTTTT. Translated: CSALREPGTGELFF.

The V and J genes are TRBV7-6 and TRBJ1-1; D possibly corresponds to TRBD1 (5 bases). The CDR3 loop spans 16 amino acids. Germline V gene data show CDR1 as SGHVS and CDR2 as FNYEAQ. V lost 5 bases and J 5 bases, leaving 21 bases between the germline ends. The CDR3 loop is CASSQGLAGAGTEAFF. The CDR3 region has the DNA TGTGCCAGCAGCCAGGGACTAGCGGGAGCAGGGACTGAAGCTTTCTTT.

The V call is TRBV20-1, the J call TRBJ2-1; D unclear. V was trimmed by 4 bases and J by 4 bases, leaving 11 bases between them. Germline V gene data show CDR1 as DFQATT and CDR2 as SNEGSKA (reference sequence). The CDR3 totals 13 residues. The CDR3 is CSATLGRYNEQFF. The CDR3 DNA is TGCAGTGCTACCCTCGGTCGGTACAATGAGCAGTTCTTC.

This clonotype was counted only a few times. The chain couples TRBV18 to TRBJ2-7; 12 bases fit TRBD2. Trimming cost V 5 bases and J 6 bases; bases outside gene matches: 8. Germline assignment: CDR1 KGHSH and CDR2 LQKENI. The CDR3 runs 15 residues. The CDR3 DNA follows: TGTGCCAGCTCAACCTCCGGACTAGCGGGGACCGAGCAGTACTTC. This gives the protein CASSTSGLAGTEQYF.

CDR3 in amino acids: CASSPEYDEQFF. The CDR3 region has the DNA TGTGCCAGCAGCCCAGAATACGATGAGCAGTTCTTC. This chain joins TRBV7-9 and TRBJ2-7, with unresolved D. The DNA end is more similar to TRBJ2-1, so the J call may be wrong. The V gene's germline CDR1 is SEHNR and CDR2 FQNEAQ (reference sequence). This CDR3 region has 12 residues.

This clonotype was counted once. V usage is TRBV18 and J usage is TRBJ1-6; 7 positions agree with TRBD1. Trimming at V came to 6 bases and at J to 4 bases, leaving 9 bases not matched to a gene. The V gene's germline CDR1 is KGHSH and CDR2 LQKENI. CDR3 length: 16 residues. CDR3 sequence reads: CASSKGQALYNSPLHF. The CDR3 bases are TGTGCCAGCTCGAAAGGACAGGCTTTATATAATTCACCCCTCCACTTT.

This clonotype has a handful of counts. The chain employs TRBV18 and TRBJ2-5, with 8 positions matching TRBD1. The CDR3 length is 15 residues. Germline values: CDR1 KGHSH, CDR2 LQKENI. The ends lost 2 bases at V and 1 base at J; junction bases unmatched: 3. CDR3 coding DNA: TGTGCCAGCTCACCAAGGACAGGGCCCCAAGAGACCCAGTACTTC. Translated, it gives CASSPRTGPQETQYF.

This clonotype was recorded at least ten times. The V gene is TRBV27, the J gene TRBJ1-5, with a possible D match to TRBD1 (6 bases). V lost 5 bases, J lost 9 bases, and 17 bases lay in between. Germline assignment: CDR1 MNHEY and CDR2 SMNVEV (reference sequence). This CDR3 has 14 amino acids. CDR3 coding DNA: TGTGCCAGCAGTATGGCACAGGGCAGCGGGCCCCAGCATTTT. Amino acids: CASSMAQGSGPQHF.

This clonotype came up many times. The CDR3, as DNA: TGCAGTGCCCAAACTGGACAGGGCCATTTCAATGGCTACACCTTC. Residues: CSAQTGQGHFNGYTF. V gene TRBV20-1 combines with J gene TRBJ1-2; 8 bases map to TRBD1. The germline V gene encodes CDR1 DFQATT and CDR2 SNEGSKA (reference sequence). The ends lost 6 bases at V and 6 bases at J; junction bases unmatched: 15. The CDR3 runs 15 residues.

The V call is TRBV30, the J call TRBJ1-6; 9 bases match TRBD1. Per the germline V gene, CDR1 is GTSNPN and CDR2 is SVGIG (reference sequence). This CDR3 has 15 residues. The V gene end was trimmed by 4 bases and the J gene end by 8 bases; junction bases not matched to a gene: 9. The CDR3 region is CAWTYRGPMDSPLHF. CDR3 nucleotide sequence: TGTGCCTGGACCTACAGGGGGCCTATGGATTCACCCCTCCACTTT. The whole variable domain, remainder taken from reference TRBV30 and TRBJ1-6, is SQTIHQWPATLVQPVGSPLSLECTVEGTSNPNLYWYRQAAGRGLQLLFYSVGIGQISSEVPQNLSASRPQDRQFILSSKKLLLSDSGFYLCAWTYRGPMDSPLHFGNGTRLTVT.